One sample yielded the 17 T cell receptor beta chains listed below, sequenced in a study of human T cells and chemical hapten exposure. Time point denoted: patch test 2, 6 weeks after DPC sensitization. Treatment denoted: therapeutic diphenylcyclopropenone sensitization with weekly scalp DPC. TCRdb independently ran MiXCR on the RACE reads; one entry per CDR3 protein. The sample lists about 82,000 distinct CDR3 sequences, 6.6% seen once, with 1.3% in the top ten. This specimen consisted of whole blood, obtained in connection with sensitization to the hapten diphenylcyclopropenone (DPC). These receptors were collected from a woman younger than 45 with alopecia areata. Some clones in this sample may be carry-over from other donors' samples.

This clonotype was observed many times. The chain couples TRBV20-1 to TRBJ1-2; D uncertain. CDR3 length: 13 residues. Germline values: CDR1 DFQATT, CDR2 SNEGSKA (reference sequence). V lost 4 bases to trimming and J lost 2 bases, with 11 bases between them. The CDR3 region is CSAKRQTNYGYTF. CDR3 bases: TGCAGTGCTAAGAGGCAGACAAACTATGGCTACACCTTC.

The chain combines TRBV11-2 with TRBJ1-1; D gene ambiguous. V lost 0 bases and J lost 4, with 9 bases in between. The CDR3 is made up of 14 amino acids. Looked up from germline, CDR1 is SGHAT and CDR2 is FQNNGV. The CDR3 loop reads CASSLDRPATEAFF. The CDR3 DNA follows: TGTGCCAGCAGCTTAGATAGGCCAGCCACTGAAGCTTTCTTT.

To note about this clonotype: One end of the junction is discordant with germline, which a read error may explain. This sequence joins TRBV5-6 and TRBJ1-1; D unclear. The CDR3 runs 12 residues. Germline CDR1 and CDR2: SGHDT and YYEEEE. CDR3: CASSLRGPEAFF. Here the CDR3 DNA reads TGTGCCAGCAGCTTGCGGGGTCCTGAGGCTTTCTTT. Combining the CDR3 with reference TRBV5-6 and TRBJ1-1 gives the whole variable domain DAGVTQSPTHLIKTRGQQVTLRCSPKSGHDTVSWYQQALGQGPQFIFQYYEEEERQRGNFPDRFSGHQFPNYSSELNVNALLLGDSALYLCASSLRGPEAFFGQGTRLTVV.

Ten or more counts support this clonotype. The chain combines TRBV2 with TRBJ2-3, with D unresolved. Germline V gene data show CDR1 as SNHLY and CDR2 as FYNNEI. CDR3 length: 14 residues. Trimming shortened V by 6 bases and J by 4 bases, and 14 bases separated the two germline ends. CDR3 sequence: CASSGPTYADTQYF. The CDR3 bases are TGTGCCAGCAGCGGACCCACGTACGCAGATACGCAGTATTTT.

This clonotype was recorded a few times. The chain links TRBV5-1 to TRBJ1-2; no definite D call. The CDR3 extends over 15 amino acids. V lost 4 bases and J lost 8, with 21 bases in between. CDR1 and CDR2 (germline): SGHRS, YFSETQ. The CDR3 spells CASSERGPGRSGYTF. CDR3 nucleotide sequence: TGCGCCAGCAGCGAACGAGGACCCGGGCGATCCGGCTACACCTTC.

In its sample, this clonotype was seen many times. This chain joins TRBV18 and TRBJ2-7, with unresolved D. The CDR3 extends over 13 amino acids. The germline V gene has CDR1 KGHSH and CDR2 LQKENI. V lost 2 bases and J 3 bases, leaving 8 bases between the germline ends. The CDR3 here is CASSPTADYEQYF. The DNA of the CDR3 is TGTGCCAGCTCACCAACCGCCGACTACGAGCAGTACTTC.

This clonotype was seen more than once but under ten times. The genes are TRBV5-1 and TRBJ1-1, with a tentative D call TRBD1 (6 bases). From germline, CDR1 is SGHRS and CDR2 YFSETQ. V lost 4 bases and J 1 base, leaving 11 bases between the germline ends. The CDR3 covers 14 residues. CDR3: CASSMGQPNTEAFF. The CDR3 DNA reads TGCGCCAGCAGCATGGGACAACCGAACACTGAAGCTTTCTTT.

The rearrangement joins TRBV5-1 to TRBJ1-3; perhaps TRBD1 as D (6 bases). V gave up 5 bases and J gave up 0 bases, with 24 bases separating them. Per germline, CDR1 SGHRS and CDR2 YFSETQ. The CDR3 is made up of 19 amino acids. CDR3 nucleotide sequence: TGCGCCAGCAGTTCCAACGAGGGGACACTTAGGAGCTCTGGAAACACCATATATTTT. Amino acids: CASSSNEGTLRSSGNTIYF.

This clonotype was detected ten times or more. The chain uses TRBV27 and TRBJ2-3; D remains ambiguous. CDR3 length equals 11 residues. Germline loops: CDR1 MNHEY, CDR2 SMNVEV (reference sequence). V was trimmed by 3 bases and J by 5 bases, leaving 3 bases between them. CDR3: CASSFLDTQYF. The CDR3 DNA reads TGTGCCAGCAGTTTCCTAGATACGCAGTATTTT.

This clonotype occurred many times. In DNA form, the CDR3 reads TGCAGTGCTAGAGACAGGCTATCTAACTATGGCTACACCTTC. Translation gives CSARDRLSNYGYTF. This chain joins TRBV20-1 and TRBJ1-2; D is undetermined. The CDR3 is 14 amino acids. V gave up 0 bases and J gave up 0 bases, with 8 bases separating them. Germline V gives CDR1 DFQATT, CDR2 SNEGSKA (reference sequence).

In this sample, this clonotype turned up many times. V gene TRBV30 combines with J gene TRBJ1-3; D gene unclear. This CDR3 has 13 residues. Germline CDR1 is GTSNPN and CDR2 is SVGIG (reference sequence). V was shortened by 1 base and J by 0 bases, with 4 bases between the two germline ends. The CDR3 loop is CAWSAGSGNTIYF. In DNA, the CDR3 is TGTGCCTGGAGTGCAGGCTCTGGAAACACCATATATTTT.

As to this clonotype: This may be a read error, as it is one base from a much larger clone. The chain uses TRBV5-1 and TRBJ2-7; TRBD1 is a possible D gene (6 bases). Trimming took off 3 bases at V and 7 bases at J, with 11 bases between the two ends. Germline loops: CDR1 SGHRS, CDR2 YFSETQ. This CDR3 has 12 residues. CDR3 residues: CASSSTGPEQYF. For the CDR3, the DNA is TGCGCCAGCAGCTCCACAGGGCCTGAGCAGTACTTC.

This clonotype was recorded many times. J is TRBJ2-2 and V is TRBV12-3 or TRBV12-4; 11 nucleotides align to TRBD1. The length of the CDR3 is 15 residues. Losses at the gene ends were 7 bases for V and 5 bases for J; bases not matched to a gene: 6. Written as DNA, the CDR3 is TGTGCCAGCACCCTGGACAGGGGGCGTACCGGGGAGCTGTTTTTT. This encodes CASTLDRGRTGELFF.

The chain carries TRBV2 and TRBJ1-5; 8 bases agree with TRBD1. Per germline, CDR1 SNHLY and CDR2 FYNNEI. CDR3 length: 16 residues. Losses at the gene ends were 5 bases for V and 6 bases for J; bases not matched to a gene: 12. CDR3 sequence: CASSRTGLLTGQPQHF. CDR3 bases: TGTGCCAGCAGTAGGACAGGGCTTCTCACCGGTCAGCCCCAGCATTTT.

This clonotype has a handful of counts. The rearrangement links TRBV2 to TRBJ1-1; unclear D gene. Germline V gene lookup returns CDR1 SNHLY and CDR2 FYNNEI. The CDR3 spans 14 residues. V lost 8 bases, J lost 0 bases, and 13 bases lay in between. CDR3 in DNA: TGTGCCAGCCAAACGGGATCCATGAACACTGAAGCTTTCTTT. This translates into CASQTGSMNTEAFF.

This clonotype was recorded at least ten times. The rearrangement links TRBV13 to TRBJ2-5; 9 bases are a match to TRBD2. V trimming: 5 bases; J trimming: 5 bases; junction bases outside the gene matches: 12. This CDR3 contains 16 residues. Germline loops: CDR1 PRHDT, CDR2 FYEKMQ (reference sequence). CDR3 residues: CASSPLGLAGLETQYF. Here the CDR3 DNA reads TGTGCCAGCAGCCCTCTGGGGCTAGCGGGGTTGGAGACCCAGTACTTC. Variable domain in full (rest from reference TRBV13 and TRBJ2-5): AAGVIQSPRHLIKEKRETATLKCYPIPRHDTVYWYQQGPGQDPQFLISFYEKMQSDKGSIPDRFSAQQFSDYHSELNMSSLELGDSALYFCASSPLGLAGLETQYFGPGTRLLVL.

Many counts were recorded for this clonotype. This chain links TRBV5-8 with TRBJ1-4, with D perhaps TRBD1 (6 bases). The CDR3 totals 15 residues. Germline lookup yields CDR1 SGHTS and CDR2 YDEGEE. V lost 0 bases, J lost 10 bases, and 16 bases lay in between. The DNA of the CDR3 is TGTGCCAGCAGCTTGGGCTCCCGACAGGTCGGAAAACTGTTTTTT. Its protein is CASSLGSRQVGKLFF. Using reference TRBV5-8 and TRBJ1-4 for the parts outside the CDR3, the full variable domain is EAGVTQSPTHLIKTRGQQATLRCSPISGHTSVYWYQQALGLGLQFLLWYDEGEERNRGNFPPRFSGRQFPNYSSELNVNALELEDSALYLCASSLGSRQVGKLFFGSGTQLSVL.